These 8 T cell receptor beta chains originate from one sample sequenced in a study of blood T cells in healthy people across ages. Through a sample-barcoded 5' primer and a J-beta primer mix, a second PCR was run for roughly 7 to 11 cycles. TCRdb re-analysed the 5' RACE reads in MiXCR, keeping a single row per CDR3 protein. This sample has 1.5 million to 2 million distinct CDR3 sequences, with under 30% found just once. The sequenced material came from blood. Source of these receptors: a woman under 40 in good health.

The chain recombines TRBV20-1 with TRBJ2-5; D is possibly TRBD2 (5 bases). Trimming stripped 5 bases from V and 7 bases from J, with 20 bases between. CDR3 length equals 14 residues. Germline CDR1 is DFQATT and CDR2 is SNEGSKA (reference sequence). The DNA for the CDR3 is TGCAGTGCTTCCCCCGGACTCCTCACTGGGACCCAGTACTTC. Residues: CSASPGLLTGTQYF.

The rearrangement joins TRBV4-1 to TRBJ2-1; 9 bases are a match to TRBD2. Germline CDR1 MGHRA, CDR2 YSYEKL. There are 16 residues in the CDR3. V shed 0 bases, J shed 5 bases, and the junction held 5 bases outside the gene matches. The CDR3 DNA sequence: TGCGCCAGCAGCCAAGAGCCGGGCGGGGGGGACAATGAGCAGTTCTTC. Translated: CASSQEPGGGDNEQFF.

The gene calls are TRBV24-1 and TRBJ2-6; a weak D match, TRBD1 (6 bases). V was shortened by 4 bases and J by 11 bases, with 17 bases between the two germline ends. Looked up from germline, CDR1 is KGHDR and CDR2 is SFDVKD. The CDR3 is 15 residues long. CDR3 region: CATSDYWDTFDVLTF. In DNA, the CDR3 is TGTGCCACCAGTGACTACTGGGACACCTTCGACGTCCTGACTTTC.

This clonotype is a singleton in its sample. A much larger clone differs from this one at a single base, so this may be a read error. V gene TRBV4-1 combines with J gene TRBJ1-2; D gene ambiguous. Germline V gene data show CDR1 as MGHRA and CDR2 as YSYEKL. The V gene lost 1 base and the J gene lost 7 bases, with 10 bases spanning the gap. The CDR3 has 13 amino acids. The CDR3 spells CASSQVTPRGYTF. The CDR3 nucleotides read TGCGCCAGCAGCCAAGTAACTCCCCGTGGCTACACCTTC.

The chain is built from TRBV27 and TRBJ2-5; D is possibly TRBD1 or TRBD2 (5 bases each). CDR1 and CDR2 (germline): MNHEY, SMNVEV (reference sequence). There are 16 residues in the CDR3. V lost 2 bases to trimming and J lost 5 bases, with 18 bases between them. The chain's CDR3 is CASSLSSDLGEETQYF. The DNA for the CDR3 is TGTGCCAGCAGTTTAAGTTCCGATCTGGGGGAGGAGACCCAGTACTTC.

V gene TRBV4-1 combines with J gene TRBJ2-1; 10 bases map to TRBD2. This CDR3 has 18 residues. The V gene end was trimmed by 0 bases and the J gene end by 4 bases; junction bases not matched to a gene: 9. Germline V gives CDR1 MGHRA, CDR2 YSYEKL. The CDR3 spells CASSQESRTSGVYNEQFF. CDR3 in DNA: TGCGCCAGCAGCCAAGAATCCAGGACTAGCGGAGTGTACAATGAGCAGTTCTTC.

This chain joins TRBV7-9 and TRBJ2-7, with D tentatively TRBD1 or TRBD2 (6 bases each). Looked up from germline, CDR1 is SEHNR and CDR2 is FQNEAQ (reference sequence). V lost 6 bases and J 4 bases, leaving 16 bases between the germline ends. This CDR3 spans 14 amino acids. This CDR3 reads CASSRGAGEYEQYF. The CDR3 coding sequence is TGTGCCAGCAGTAGGGGGGCAGGGGAGTACGAGCAGTACTTC.

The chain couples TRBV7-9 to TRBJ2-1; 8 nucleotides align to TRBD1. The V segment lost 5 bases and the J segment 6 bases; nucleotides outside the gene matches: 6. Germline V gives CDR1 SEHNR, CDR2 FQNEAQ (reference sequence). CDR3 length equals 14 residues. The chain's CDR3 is CASSPQGAFNEQFF. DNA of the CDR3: TGTGCCAGCAGCCCCCAGGGGGCCTTCAATGAGCAGTTCTTC.